The clone carrying this T cell receptor (beta chain) was seen many times. Its antigen is not identified. The germline V gene encodes CDR1 LNHDA and CDR2 SQIVND (reference sequence). V gave up 5 bases and J gave up 3 bases; unmatched junction bases: 9. CDR3 length: 15 residues. Regions amplified from RNA transcripts were the TCR beta CDR3 regions. The HTBI primer set was used in a first-round RT-PCR of the TCR CDR3. TCRdb fed the multiplex PCR reads into MiXCR, producing one record per CDR3 protein. The sample yields roughly 800,000 distinct CDR3 sequences, 35% to 45% seen once. These data belong to a study of T cells in Graves' hyperthyroidism and ophthalmopathy. Overall study findings and caveats: Stable hyperthyroidism was told apart from ophthalmopathy by a model built on 13 V-J features.

The chain combines TRBV19 with TRBJ1-1; TRBD1 agrees at 7 bases. This clonotype was sampled from a man younger than 35 with Graves' hyperthyroidism. Sequencing input: blood. CDR3 nucleotide sequence: TGTGCCAGTAGTGCCAGAGGGGGCGCGGACACTGAAGCTTTCTTT. It encodes CASSARGGADTEAFF.